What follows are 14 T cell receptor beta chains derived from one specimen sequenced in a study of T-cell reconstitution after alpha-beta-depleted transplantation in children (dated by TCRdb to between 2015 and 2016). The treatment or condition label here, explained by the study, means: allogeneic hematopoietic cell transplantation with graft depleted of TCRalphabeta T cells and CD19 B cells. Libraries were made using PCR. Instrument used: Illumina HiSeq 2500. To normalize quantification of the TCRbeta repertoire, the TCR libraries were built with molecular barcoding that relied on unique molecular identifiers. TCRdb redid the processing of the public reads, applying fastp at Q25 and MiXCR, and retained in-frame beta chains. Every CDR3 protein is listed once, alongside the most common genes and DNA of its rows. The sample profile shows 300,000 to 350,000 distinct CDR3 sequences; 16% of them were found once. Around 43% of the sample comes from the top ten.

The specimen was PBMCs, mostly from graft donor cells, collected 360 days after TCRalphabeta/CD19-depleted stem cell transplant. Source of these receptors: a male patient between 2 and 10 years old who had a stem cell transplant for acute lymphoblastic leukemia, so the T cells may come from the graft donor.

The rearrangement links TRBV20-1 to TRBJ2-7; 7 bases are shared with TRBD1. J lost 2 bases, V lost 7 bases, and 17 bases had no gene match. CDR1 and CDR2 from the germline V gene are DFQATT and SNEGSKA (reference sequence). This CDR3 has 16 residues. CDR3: CSGIRQGTVKAYEQYF. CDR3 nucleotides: TGCAGTGGTATCCGACAGGGTACTGTAAAGGCCTACGAGCAGTACTTC.

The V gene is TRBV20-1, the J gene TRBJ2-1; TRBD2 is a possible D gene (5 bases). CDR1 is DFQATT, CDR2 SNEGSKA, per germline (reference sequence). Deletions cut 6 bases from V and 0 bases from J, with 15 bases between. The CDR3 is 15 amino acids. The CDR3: CSAARTVGSYNEQFF. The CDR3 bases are TGCAGTGCCGCACGGACTGTGGGCTCCTACAATGAGCAGTTCTTC.

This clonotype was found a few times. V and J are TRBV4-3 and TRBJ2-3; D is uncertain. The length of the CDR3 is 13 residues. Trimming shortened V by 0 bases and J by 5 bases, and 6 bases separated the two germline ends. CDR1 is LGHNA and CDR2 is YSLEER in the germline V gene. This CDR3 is CASSQDLLDTQYF. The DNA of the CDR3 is TGCGCCAGCAGCCAAGATCTCCTAGATACGCAGTATTTT.

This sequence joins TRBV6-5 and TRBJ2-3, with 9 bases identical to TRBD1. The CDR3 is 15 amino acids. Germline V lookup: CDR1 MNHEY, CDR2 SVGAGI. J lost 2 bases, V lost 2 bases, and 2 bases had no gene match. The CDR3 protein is CASSYRDRVTDTQYF. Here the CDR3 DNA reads TGTGCCAGCAGTTACCGGGACAGGGTCACAGATACGCAGTATTTT.

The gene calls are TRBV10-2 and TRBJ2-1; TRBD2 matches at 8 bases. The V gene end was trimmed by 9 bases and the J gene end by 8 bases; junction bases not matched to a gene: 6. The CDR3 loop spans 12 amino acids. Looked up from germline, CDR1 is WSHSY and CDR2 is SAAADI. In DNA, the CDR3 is TGCGCCAGTAGCGGGACGGTCGATGAGCAGTTCTTC. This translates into CASSGTVDEQFF.

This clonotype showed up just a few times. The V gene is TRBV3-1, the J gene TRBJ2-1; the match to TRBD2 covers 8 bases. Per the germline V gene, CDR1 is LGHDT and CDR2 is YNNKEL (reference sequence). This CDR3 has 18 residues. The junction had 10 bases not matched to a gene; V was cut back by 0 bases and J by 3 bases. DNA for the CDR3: TGTGCCAGCAGCCAAGAGGTCGGGGGGGGCCCCTACTACAATGAGCAGTTCTTC. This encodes CASSQEVGGGPYYNEQFF.

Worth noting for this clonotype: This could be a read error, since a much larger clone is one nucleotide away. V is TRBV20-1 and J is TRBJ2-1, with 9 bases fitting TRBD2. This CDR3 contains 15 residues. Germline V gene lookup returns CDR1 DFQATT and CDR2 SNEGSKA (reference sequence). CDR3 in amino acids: CSADPSGRPYNERFF. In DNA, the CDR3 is TGCAGTGCTGACCCGAGCGGGAGGCCTTACAATGAGCGGTTCTTC.

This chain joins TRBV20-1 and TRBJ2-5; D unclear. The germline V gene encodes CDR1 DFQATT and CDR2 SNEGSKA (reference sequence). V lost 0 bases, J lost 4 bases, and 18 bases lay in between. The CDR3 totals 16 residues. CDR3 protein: CSARETRRVSGETQYF. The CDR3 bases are TGCAGTGCTAGAGAGACGCGCCGAGTCTCAGGAGAGACCCAGTACTTC.

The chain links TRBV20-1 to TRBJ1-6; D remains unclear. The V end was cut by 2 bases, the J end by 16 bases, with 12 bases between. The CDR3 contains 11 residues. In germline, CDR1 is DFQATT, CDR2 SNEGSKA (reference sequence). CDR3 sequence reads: CSARSTDVLHF. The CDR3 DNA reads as TGCAGTGCTAGATCCACGGACGTTCTCCACTTT.

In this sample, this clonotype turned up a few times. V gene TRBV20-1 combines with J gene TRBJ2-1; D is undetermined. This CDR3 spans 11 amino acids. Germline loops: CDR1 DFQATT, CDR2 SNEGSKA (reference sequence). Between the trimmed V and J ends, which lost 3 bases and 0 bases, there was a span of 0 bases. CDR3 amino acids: CSASSYNEQFF. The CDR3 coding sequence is TGCAGTGCTAGCTCCTACAATGAGCAGTTCTTC.

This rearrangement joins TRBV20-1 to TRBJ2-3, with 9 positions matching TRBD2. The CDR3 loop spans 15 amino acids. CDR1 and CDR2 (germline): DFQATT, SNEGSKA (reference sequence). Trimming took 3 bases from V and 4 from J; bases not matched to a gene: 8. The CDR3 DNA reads TGCAGTGCTAGCCCGGGACTAGCAAGTTCAGATACGCAGTATTTT. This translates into CSASPGLASSDTQYF.

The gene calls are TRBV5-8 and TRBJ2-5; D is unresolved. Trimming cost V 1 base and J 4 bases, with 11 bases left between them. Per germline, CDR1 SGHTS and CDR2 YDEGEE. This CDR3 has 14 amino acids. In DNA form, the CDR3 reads TGTGCCAGCAGCTTGATGGAGCTCGGAGAGACCCAGTACTTC. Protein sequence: CASSLMELGETQYF.

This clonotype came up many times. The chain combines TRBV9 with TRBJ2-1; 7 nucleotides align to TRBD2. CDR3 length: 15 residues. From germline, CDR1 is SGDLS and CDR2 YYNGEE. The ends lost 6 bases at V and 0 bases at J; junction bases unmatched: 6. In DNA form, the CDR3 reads TGTGCCAGCACAGCGGGACCCAGCTCCTACAATGAGCAGTTCTTC. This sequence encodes CASTAGPSSYNEQFF.

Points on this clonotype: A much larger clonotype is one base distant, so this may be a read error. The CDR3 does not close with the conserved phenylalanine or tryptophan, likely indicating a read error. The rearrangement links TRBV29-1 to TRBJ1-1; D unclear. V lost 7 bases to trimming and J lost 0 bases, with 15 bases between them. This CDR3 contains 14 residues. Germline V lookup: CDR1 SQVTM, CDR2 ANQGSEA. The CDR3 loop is CSAILQNMNTEAFC. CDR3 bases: TGCAGCGCCATCCTCCAAAACATGAACACTGAAGCTTTCTGT.